This T cell receptor (beta chain) was found in a study of blood T cell repertoires in COVID-19. CDR3 size: 12 residues. V was trimmed by 3 bases and J by 9 bases, leaving 9 bases between them. Per the germline V gene, CDR1 is LNHDA and CDR2 is SQIVND (reference sequence). Libraries were prepared by immunoSEQ multiplex PCR; TCRdb keeps only in-frame clonotypes and omits some of them. The sample includes 35,000 or so clones, just over 85% of them seen just once. The chain joins TRBV19 to TRBJ2-1; tentatively, D is TRBD2 (5 bases). This receptor was taken from a human donor in a cohort sampled during active COVID-19. The sample taken for sequencing was peripheral blood. The CDR3: CASSITGFEQFF. In DNA form, the CDR3 reads TGTGCCAGTAGTATTACGGGGTTTGAGCAGTTCTTC.